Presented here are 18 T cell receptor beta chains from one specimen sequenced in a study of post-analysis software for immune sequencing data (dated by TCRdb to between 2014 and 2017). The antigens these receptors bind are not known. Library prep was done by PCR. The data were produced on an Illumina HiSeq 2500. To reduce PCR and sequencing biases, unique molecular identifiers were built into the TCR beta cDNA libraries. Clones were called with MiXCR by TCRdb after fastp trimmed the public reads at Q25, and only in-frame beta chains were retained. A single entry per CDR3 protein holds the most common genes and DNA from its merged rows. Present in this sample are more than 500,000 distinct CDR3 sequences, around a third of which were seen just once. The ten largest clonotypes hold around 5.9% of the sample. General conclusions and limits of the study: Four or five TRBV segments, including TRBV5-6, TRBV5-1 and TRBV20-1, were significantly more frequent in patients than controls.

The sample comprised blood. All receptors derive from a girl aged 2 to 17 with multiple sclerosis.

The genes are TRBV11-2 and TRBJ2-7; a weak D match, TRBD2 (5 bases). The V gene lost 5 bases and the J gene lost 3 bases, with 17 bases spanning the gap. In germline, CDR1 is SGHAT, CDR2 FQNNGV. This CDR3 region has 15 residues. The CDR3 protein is CASSPNSGYYYEQYF. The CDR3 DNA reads TGTGCCAGCAGCCCGAACTCGGGGTACTACTACGAGCAGTACTTC.

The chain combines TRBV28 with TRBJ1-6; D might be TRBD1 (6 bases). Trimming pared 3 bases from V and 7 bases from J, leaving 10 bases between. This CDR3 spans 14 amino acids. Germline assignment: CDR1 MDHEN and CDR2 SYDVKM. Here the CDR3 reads CASSFMRGNSPLHF. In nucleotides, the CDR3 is TGTGCCAGCAGTTTTATGAGGGGGAATTCACCCCTCCACTTT.

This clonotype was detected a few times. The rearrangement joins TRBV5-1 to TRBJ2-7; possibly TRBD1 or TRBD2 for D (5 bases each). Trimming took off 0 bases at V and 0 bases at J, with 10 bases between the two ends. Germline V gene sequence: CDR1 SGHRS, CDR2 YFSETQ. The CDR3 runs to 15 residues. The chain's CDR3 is CASSLAWGSSYEQYF. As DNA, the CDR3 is TGCGCCAGCAGCTTGGCTTGGGGGAGCTCCTACGAGCAGTACTTC.

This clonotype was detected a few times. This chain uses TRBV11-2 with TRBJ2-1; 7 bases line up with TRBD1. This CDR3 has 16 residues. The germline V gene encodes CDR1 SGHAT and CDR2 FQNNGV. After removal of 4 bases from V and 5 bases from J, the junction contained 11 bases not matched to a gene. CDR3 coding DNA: TGTGCCAGCAGCTCAGTGACAGGGAGTCCCCACAATGAGCAGTTCTTC. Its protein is CASSSVTGSPHNEQFF. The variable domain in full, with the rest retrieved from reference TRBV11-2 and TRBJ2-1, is EAGVAQSPRYKIIEKRQSVAFWCNPISGHATLYWYQQILGQGPKLLIQFQNNGVVDDSQLPKDRFSAERLKGVDSTLKIQPAKLEDSAVYLCASSSVTGSPHNEQFFGPGTRLTVL.

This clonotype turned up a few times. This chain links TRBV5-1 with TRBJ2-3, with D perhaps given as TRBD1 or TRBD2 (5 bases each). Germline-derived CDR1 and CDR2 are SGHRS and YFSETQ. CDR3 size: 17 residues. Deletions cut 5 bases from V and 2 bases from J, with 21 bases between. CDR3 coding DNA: TGCGCCAGCAGAGGGCCGGGGCCCAGACCTTACACAGATACGCAGTATTTT. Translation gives CASRGPGPRPYTDTQYF.

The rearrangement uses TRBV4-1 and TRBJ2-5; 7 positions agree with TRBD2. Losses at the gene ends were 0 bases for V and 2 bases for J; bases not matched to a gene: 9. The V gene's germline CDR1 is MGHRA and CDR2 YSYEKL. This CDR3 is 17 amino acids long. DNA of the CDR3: TGCGCCAGCAGCCAAGACCCCCCAGCGGGGAGACAAGAGACCCAGTACTTC. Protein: CASSQDPPAGRQETQYF.

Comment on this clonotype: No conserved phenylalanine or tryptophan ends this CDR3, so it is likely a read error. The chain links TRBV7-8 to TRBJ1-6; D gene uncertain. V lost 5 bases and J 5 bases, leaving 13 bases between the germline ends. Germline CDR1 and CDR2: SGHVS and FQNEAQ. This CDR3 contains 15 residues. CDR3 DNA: TGTGCCAGCAGCGGCCGGGCCAACGATAATTCACCCCTCCACTTG. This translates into CASSGRANDNSPLHL.

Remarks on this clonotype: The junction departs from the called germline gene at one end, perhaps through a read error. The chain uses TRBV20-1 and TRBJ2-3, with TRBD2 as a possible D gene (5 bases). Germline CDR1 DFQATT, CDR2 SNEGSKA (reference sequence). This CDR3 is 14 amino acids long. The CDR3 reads CSAARGLVGDMQYF. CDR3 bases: TGCAGTGCTGCCCGAGGGCTAGTAGGAGATATGCAGTATTTT.

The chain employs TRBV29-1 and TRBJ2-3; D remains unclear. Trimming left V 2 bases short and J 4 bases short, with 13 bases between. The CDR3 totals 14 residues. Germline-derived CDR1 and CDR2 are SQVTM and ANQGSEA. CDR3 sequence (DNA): TGCAGCGTTGAATTGGGGATAGACGCAGATACGCAGTATTTT. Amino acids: CSVELGIDADTQYF.

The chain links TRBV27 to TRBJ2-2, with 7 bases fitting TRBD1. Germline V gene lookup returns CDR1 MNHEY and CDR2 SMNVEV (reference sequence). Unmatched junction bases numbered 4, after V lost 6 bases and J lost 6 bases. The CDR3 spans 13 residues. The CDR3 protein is CASRTGTAGELFF. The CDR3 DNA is TGTGCCAGCAGGACAGGGACCGCCGGGGAGCTGTTTTTT.

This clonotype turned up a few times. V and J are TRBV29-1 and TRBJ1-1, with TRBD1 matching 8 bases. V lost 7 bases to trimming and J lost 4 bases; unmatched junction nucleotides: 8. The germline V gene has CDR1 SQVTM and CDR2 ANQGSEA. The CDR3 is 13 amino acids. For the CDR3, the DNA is TGCAGCGCTTCGACAGGGGACGGCACTGAAGCTTTCTTT. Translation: CSASTGDGTEAFF.

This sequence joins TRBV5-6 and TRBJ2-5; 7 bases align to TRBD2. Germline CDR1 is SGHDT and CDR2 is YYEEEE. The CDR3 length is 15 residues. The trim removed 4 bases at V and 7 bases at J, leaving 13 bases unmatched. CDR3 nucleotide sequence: TGTGCCAGCAGCGGGGGGGGGATTAGCACGGCGACCCAGTACTTC. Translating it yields CASSGGGISTATQYF.

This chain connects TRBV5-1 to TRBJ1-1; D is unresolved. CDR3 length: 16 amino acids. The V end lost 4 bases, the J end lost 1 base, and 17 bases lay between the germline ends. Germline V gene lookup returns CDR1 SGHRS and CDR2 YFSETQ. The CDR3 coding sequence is TGCGCCAGCAGCAATGGCCTCAGGCCGGGGAACACTGAAGCTTTCTTT. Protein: CASSNGLRPGNTEAFF.

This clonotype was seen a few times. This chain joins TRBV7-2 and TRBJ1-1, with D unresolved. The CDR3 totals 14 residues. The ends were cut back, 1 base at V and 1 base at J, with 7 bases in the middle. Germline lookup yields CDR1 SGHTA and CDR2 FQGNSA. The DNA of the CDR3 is TGTGCCAGCAGCTTAGTGACGGGGAACACTGAAGCTTTCTTT. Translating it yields CASSLVTGNTEAFF.

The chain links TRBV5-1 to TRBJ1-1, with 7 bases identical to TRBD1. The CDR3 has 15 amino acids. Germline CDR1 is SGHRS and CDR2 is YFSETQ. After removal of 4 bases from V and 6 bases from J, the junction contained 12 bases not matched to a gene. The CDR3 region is CASSKSQGIGPEAFF. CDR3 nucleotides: TGCGCCAGCAGCAAATCACAGGGGATCGGTCCTGAAGCTTTCTTT.

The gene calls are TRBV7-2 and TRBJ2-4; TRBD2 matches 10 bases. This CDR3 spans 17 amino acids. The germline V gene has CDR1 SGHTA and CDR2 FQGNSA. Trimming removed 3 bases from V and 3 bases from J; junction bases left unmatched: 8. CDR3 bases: TGTGCCAGCAGCTTCAGCGGGGGGGCGTCGGACAAAAACATTCAGTACTTC. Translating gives CASSFSGGASDKNIQYF. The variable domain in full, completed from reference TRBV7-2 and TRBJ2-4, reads GAGVSQSPSNKVTEKGKDVELRCDPISGHTALYWYRQSLGQGLEFLIYFQGNSAPDKSGLPSDRFSAERTGGSVSTLTIQRTQQEDSAVYLCASSFSGGASDKNIQYFGAGTRLSVL.

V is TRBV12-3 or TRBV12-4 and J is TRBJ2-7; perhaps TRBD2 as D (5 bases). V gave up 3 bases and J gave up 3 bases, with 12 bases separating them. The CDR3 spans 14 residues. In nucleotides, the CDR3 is TGTGCCAGCAGTTTCTCGGACGGGAACTACGAGCAGTACTTC. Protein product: CASSFSDGNYEQYF.

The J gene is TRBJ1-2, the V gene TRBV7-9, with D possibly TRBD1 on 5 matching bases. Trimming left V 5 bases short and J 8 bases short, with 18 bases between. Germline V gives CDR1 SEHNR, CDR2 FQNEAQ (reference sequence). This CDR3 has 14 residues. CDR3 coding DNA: TGTGCCAGCAGCCTCTCGCGGGACCAGGAGGGCTACACCTTC. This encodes CASSLSRDQEGYTF. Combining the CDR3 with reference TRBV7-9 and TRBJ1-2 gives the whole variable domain DTGVSQNPRHKITKRGQNVTFRCDPISEHNRLYWYRQTLGQGPEFLTYFQNEAQLEKSRLLSDRFSAERPKGSFSTLEIQRTEQGDSAMYLCASSLSRDQEGYTFGSGTRLTVV.